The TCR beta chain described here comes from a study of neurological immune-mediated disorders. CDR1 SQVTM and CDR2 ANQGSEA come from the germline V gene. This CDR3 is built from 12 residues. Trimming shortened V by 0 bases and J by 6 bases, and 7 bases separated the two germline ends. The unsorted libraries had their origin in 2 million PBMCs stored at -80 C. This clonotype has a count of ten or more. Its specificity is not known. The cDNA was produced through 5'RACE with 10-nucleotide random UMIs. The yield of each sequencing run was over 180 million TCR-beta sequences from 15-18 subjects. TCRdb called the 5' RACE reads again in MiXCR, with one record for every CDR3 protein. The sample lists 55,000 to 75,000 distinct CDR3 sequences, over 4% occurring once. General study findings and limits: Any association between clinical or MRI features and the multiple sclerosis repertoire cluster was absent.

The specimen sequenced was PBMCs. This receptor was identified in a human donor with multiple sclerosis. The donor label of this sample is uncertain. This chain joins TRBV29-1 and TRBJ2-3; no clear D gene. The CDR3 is CSVEEGPDTQYF. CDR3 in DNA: TGCAGCGTTGAAGAAGGTCCTGATACGCAGTATTTT.